The 27 T cell receptor beta chains below were found in one sample sequenced in a study of cytomegalovirus exposure and HLA in healthy donors. PCR used 60 Vbeta primers and 13 Jbeta primers. Sequencing used immunoSEQ multiplex PCR; TCRdb keeps in-frame clones, though not all of them. The repertoire has about 140,000 clones, more than 75% of them found once; the top ten carry 2% to 3%. The material sequenced was PBMCs. Every receptor here comes from a man aged 45 to 65 in good health and CMV-seronegative.

The chain recombines TRBV5-1 with TRBJ2-1; 10 bases are a match to TRBD2. This CDR3 spans 14 amino acids. Germline CDR1 SGHRS, CDR2 YFSETQ. The J segment lost 7 bases and the V segment lost 4 bases, leaving 5 bases of the junction unmatched. CDR3 nucleotide sequence: TGCGCCAGCAGCCCGGGACTAGCGATGAATGAGCAGTTCTTC. Amino acids: CASSPGLAMNEQFF.

The chain couples TRBV16 to TRBJ1-2; weak D call: TRBD1 (6 bases). The CDR3 is made up of 15 amino acids. The germline gives CDR1 KGHSY, CDR2 FQNENV. V lost 2 bases and J lost 2, with 12 bases in between. The CDR3 region is CASSQRDTRNYGYTF. The DNA of the CDR3 is TGTGCCAGCAGCCAACGGGACACCCGGAACTATGGCTACACCTTC.

This clone turned up a few times. The rearrangement uses TRBV19 and TRBJ2-2; no definite D call. V was shortened by 4 bases and J by 3 bases, with 9 bases between the two germline ends. This CDR3 region has 14 residues. Germline V gene data show CDR1 as LNHDA and CDR2 as SQIVND (reference sequence). The CDR3 reads CASSTRTDTGELFF. Written as DNA, the CDR3 is TGTGCCAGTAGTACGAGAACCGACACCGGGGAGCTGTTTTTT.

V is TRBV9 and J is TRBJ1-1; D not resolved. Germline CDR1 and CDR2: SGDLS and YYNGEE. Trimming stripped 4 bases from V and 3 bases from J, with 13 bases between. The CDR3 length is 14 residues. The CDR3 coding sequence is TGTGCCAGCAGCTTCGGAGTTTGGGACACTGAAGCTTTCTTT. Amino acid sequence: CASSFGVWDTEAFF.

There are a few counts of this clone. This chain connects TRBV5-1 to TRBJ1-4; D remains ambiguous. The ends were cut back, 4 bases at V and 1 base at J, with 8 bases in the middle. Looked up from germline, CDR1 is SGHRS and CDR2 is YFSETQ. CDR3 length: 14 amino acids. CDR3 residues: CASSRRETNEKLFF. The CDR3 nucleotides are TGCGCCAGCAGCCGCCGGGAAACTAATGAAAAACTGTTTTTT.

The rearrangement links TRBV4-2 to TRBJ2-1; 7 bases are shared with TRBD2. Germline assignment: CDR1 LGHNA and CDR2 YNFKEQ. CDR3 length equals 15 residues. J was trimmed by 9 bases and V by 6 bases; bases with no gene match: 14. The CDR3 sequence is CASSQLGGRVAEQFF. For the CDR3, the DNA is TGTGCCAGCAGTCAACTGGGCGGGAGAGTGGCTGAGCAGTTCTTC.

V is TRBV27 and J is TRBJ2-1; TRBD1 is a possible D gene (5 bases). The CDR3 has 13 residues. Germline CDR1 reads MNHEY; CDR2 reads SMNVEV (reference sequence). The V end was cut by 6 bases, the J end by 9 bases, with 15 bases between. CDR3 nucleotide sequence: TGTGCCAGCAGCGGTCGACAGTCCGCTGAGCAGTTCTTC. Protein sequence: CASSGRQSAEQFF.

The chain recombines TRBV21-1 with TRBJ2-7; the listed D gene, TRBD1, was not tested against the DNA. TRBV21-1 is assigned pseudogene status. The CDR3 covers 15 residues. The CDR3 DNA is TGTGCCAGCAGCAAAGTAACGGGACAGCTATACGAGCAGTACTTC. Protein sequence: CASSKVTGQLYEQYF.

V usage is TRBV7-6 and J usage is TRBJ1-4; D is perhaps TRBD1 (6 bases). V shed 1 base and J shed 8 bases, with 14 bases lying between them. The CDR3 is 15 residues long. Germline assignment: CDR1 SGHVS and CDR2 FNYEAQ. CDR3 region: CASSLVPGALEKLFF. CDR3 coding DNA: TGTGCCAGCAGCTTAGTGCCAGGGGCGTTAGAAAAACTGTTTTTT.

The gene calls are TRBV2 and TRBJ2-5, with D unclear. This CDR3 has 14 amino acids. Germline V gene data show CDR1 as SNHLY and CDR2 as FYNNEI. V was shortened by 3 bases and J by 0 bases, with 8 bases between the two germline ends. The CDR3: CASSERQNQETQYF. Written as DNA, the CDR3 is TGTGCCAGCAGTGAGAGGCAGAACCAAGAGACCCAGTACTTC.

This chain joins TRBV27 and TRBJ2-1; 11 nucleotides match TRBD2. V was clipped by 5 bases and J by 6 bases; unmatched bases: 6. The CDR3 runs 15 residues. CDR1 and CDR2 (germline): MNHEY, SMNVEV (reference sequence). In nucleotides, the CDR3 is TGTGCCAGCAGTCGCCATAGCGGGGGGGCCAATGAGCAGTTCTTC. This gives the protein CASSRHSGGANEQFF.

The CDR3 reads CASSPNAGQGVTEAFF. The CDR3 coding sequence is TGTGCCAGCAGTCCCAATGCGGGACAGGGAGTCACTGAAGCTTTCTTT. This chain uses TRBV27 with TRBJ1-1; 9 bases are shared with TRBD1. CDR3 size: 16 residues. Germline loops: CDR1 MNHEY, CDR2 SMNVEV (reference sequence). V lost 5 bases and J lost 4; bases outside the gene matches: 11.

V gene TRBV6-5 combines with J gene TRBJ1-2, with a possible D match to TRBD1 (6 bases). Germline V CDR1 and CDR2: MNHEY, SVGAGI. Trimming pared 6 bases from V and 7 bases from J, leaving 12 bases between. This CDR3 region has 12 residues. The CDR3 loop reads CASSLTGSGYTF. The CDR3, as DNA: TGTGCCAGCAGCCTGACAGGAAGTGGCTACACCTTC.

This chain joins TRBV5-6 and TRBJ2-5, with 10 bases that match TRBD2. The CDR3 length is 16 residues. The J segment lost 2 bases and the V segment lost 4 bases, leaving 8 bases of the junction unmatched. Germline V gene lookup returns CDR1 SGHDT and CDR2 YYEEEE. As DNA, the CDR3 is TGTGCCAGCAGCCGCGGGACTAGCGTCGCGCAAGAGACCCAGTACTTC. As protein: CASSRGTSVAQETQYF.

The V call is TRBV5-1, the J call TRBJ1-1, with D possibly TRBD1 on 5 matching bases. This CDR3 is built from 14 residues. With 0 bases removed from V and 0 bases from J, the gap between germline ends came to 6 bases. CDR1 is SGHRS, CDR2 YFSETQ, per germline. DNA for the CDR3: TGCGCCAGCAGCTTGGGGACATTGAACACTGAAGCTTTCTTT. Translating gives CASSLGTLNTEAFF.

This rearrangement joins TRBV7-9 to TRBJ1-4; D is ambiguous. V was shortened by 1 base and J by 0 bases, with 15 bases between the two germline ends. The CDR3 loop spans 18 amino acids. In germline, CDR1 is SEHNR, CDR2 FQNEAQ (reference sequence). The CDR3 coding sequence is TGTGCCAGCAGCTTAGACGGCAGCCAGACAACAACTAATGAAAAACTGTTTTTT. Protein product: CASSLDGSQTTTNEKLFF.

This chain links TRBV4-1 with TRBJ1-4; TRBD1 matches 7 bases. CDR1 is MGHRA, CDR2 YSYEKL, per germline. The CDR3 consists of 20 residues. J gave up 0 bases and V 0 bases, and 13 bases lay outside the gene matches. CDR3 sequence reads: CASSQDRTGQILATNEKLFF. The CDR3 DNA reads as TGCGCCAGCAGCCAAGATAGGACAGGCCAGATCTTGGCAACTAATGAAAAACTGTTTTTT.

J is TRBJ2-5 and V is TRBV25-1; 10 bases agree with TRBD1. The CDR3 has 16 residues. V lost 2 bases, J lost 4 bases, and 7 bases stayed unmatched. Germline V gives CDR1 MGHDK, CDR2 SYGVNS. The CDR3 loop is CASSEGFRTGGETQYF. CDR3 sequence (DNA): TGTGCCAGCAGTGAAGGGTTTAGGACAGGGGGAGAGACCCAGTACTTC.

V gene TRBV28 combines with J gene TRBJ2-7; maybe TRBD2 (6 bases). CDR3 length equals 17 residues. Germline V lookup: CDR1 MDHEN, CDR2 SYDVKM. V lost 5 bases and J 1 base, leaving 21 bases between the germline ends. Written as DNA, the CDR3 is TGTGCCAGCAGTCCCCGGCCGGGGGTGGCGGGGTCCTACGAGCAGTACTTC. This encodes CASSPRPGVAGSYEQYF.

The V gene is TRBV30, the J gene TRBJ2-5; D gene ambiguous. Deletions cut 0 bases from V and 5 bases from J, with 4 bases between. CDR1 GTSNPN and CDR2 SVGIG come from the germline V gene (reference sequence). The CDR3 runs to 11 residues. Written as DNA, the CDR3 is TGTGCCTGGAGTGTTATCGAGACCCAGTACTTC. It translates to CAWSVIETQYF.

The gene calls are TRBV28 and TRBJ2-7; D is perhaps TRBD2 (6 bases). CDR3 length: 12 residues. V was shortened by 6 bases and J by 6 bases, with 12 bases between the two germline ends. CDR1 and CDR2 from the germline V gene are MDHEN and SYDVKM. DNA of the CDR3: TGTGCCAGCAGGTCAGGACTATTCGAGCAGTACTTC. Its translation is CASRSGLFEQYF.

The CDR3 DNA is TGTGCCAGCAGCTTAGCGGGTCTTTCTGAAGCTTTCTTT. It specifies CASSLAGLSEAFF. The V and J genes are TRBV11-2 and TRBJ1-1; D gene uncertain. Trimming cost V 1 base and J 6 bases, with 9 bases left between them. The length of the CDR3 is 13 residues. Germline lookup yields CDR1 SGHAT and CDR2 FQNNGV.

V is TRBV7-2 and J is TRBJ1-5; D is unclear. The CDR3 covers 14 residues. The V gene's germline CDR1 is SGHTA and CDR2 FQGNSA. Trimming took off 7 bases at V and 1 base at J, with 11 bases between the two ends. The CDR3 nucleotides are TGTGCCAGCAAGCCGGGTTCGAGCAATCAGCCCCAGCATTTT. As protein: CASKPGSSNQPQHF.

There are a few counts of this clone. The V gene is TRBV15, the J gene TRBJ2-7, with 12 bases aligning to TRBD2. CDR3 size: 19 residues. Looked up from germline, CDR1 is LNHNV and CDR2 is YYDKDF (reference sequence). Trimming at V came to 0 bases and at J to 0 bases, leaving 9 bases not matched to a gene. The CDR3 DNA sequence: TGTGCCACCAGCAGAGATATAGGGTCTAGCGGGAGGGCCTCCTACGAGCAGTACTTC. Protein product: CATSRDIGSSGRASYEQYF.

The V gene is TRBV5-1, the J gene TRBJ2-1, with 8 bases aligning to TRBD2. The germline gives CDR1 SGHRS, CDR2 YFSETQ. V lost 5 bases and J lost 7; bases outside the gene matches: 8. CDR3 size: 14 residues. CDR3 nucleotides: TGCGCCAGCAGGATTTCGGGGGGGCCGAATGAGCAGTTCTTC. Translating it yields CASRISGGPNEQFF.

DNA of the CDR3: TGTGCCAGCAGTCAGAGGACAGGGCCAAGCTATGGCTACACCTTC. It codes for CASSQRTGPSYGYTF. This rearrangement joins TRBV28 to TRBJ1-2; TRBD1 aligns across 8 bases. CDR3 length: 15 residues. The ends lost 5 bases at V and 4 bases at J; junction bases unmatched: 9. Germline V gives CDR1 MDHEN, CDR2 SYDVKM.

The chain joins TRBV4-1 to TRBJ1-6; D perhaps matches TRBD1 (6 bases). CDR3 length: 15 residues. Deletions cut 4 bases from V and 5 bases from J, with 12 bases between. CDR1 is MGHRA, CDR2 YSYEKL, per germline. CDR3 loop: CASSPGAGNNSPLHF. In DNA, the CDR3 is TGCGCCAGCAGCCCAGGGGCAGGAAATAATTCACCCCTCCACTTT.